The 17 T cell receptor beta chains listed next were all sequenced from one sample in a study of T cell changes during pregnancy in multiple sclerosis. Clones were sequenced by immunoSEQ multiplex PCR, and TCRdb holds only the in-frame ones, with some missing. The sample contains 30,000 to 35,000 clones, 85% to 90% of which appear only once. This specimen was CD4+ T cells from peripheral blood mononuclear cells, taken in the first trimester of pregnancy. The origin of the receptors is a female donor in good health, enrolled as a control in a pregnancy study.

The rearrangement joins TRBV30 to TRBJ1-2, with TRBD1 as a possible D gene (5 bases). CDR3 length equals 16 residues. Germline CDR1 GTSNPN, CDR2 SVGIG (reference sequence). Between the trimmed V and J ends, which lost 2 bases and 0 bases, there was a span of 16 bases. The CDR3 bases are TGTGCCTGGAGTCGGACCCGGGAGGGGACTAACTATGGCTACACCTTC. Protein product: CAWSRTREGTNYGYTF.

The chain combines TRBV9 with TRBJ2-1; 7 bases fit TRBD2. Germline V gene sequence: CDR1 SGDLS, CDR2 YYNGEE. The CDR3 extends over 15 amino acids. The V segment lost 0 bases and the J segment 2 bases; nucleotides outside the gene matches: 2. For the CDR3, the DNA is TGTGCCAGCAGCGTAGAGGGGACTACCTACAATGAGCAGTTCTTC. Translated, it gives CASSVEGTTYNEQFF.

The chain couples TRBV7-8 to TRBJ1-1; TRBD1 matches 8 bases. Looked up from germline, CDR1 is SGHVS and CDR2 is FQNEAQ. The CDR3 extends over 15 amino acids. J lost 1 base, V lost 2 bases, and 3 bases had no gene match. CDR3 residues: CASSLWDRPNTEAFF. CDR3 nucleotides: TGTGCCAGCAGCTTATGGGACAGGCCGAACACTGAAGCTTTCTTT.

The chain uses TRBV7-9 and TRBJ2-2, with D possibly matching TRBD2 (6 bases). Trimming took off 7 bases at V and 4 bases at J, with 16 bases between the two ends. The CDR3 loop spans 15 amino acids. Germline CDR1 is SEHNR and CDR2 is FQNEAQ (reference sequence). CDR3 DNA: TGTGCCAGCACCTGGGGGGACGGTTCCACCGGGGAGCTGTTTTTT. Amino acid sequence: CASTWGDGSTGELFF.

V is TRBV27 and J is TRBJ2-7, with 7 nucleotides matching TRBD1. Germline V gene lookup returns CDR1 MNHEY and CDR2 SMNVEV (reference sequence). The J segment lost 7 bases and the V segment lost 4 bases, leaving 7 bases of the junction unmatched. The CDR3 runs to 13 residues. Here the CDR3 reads CASSSTGVGEQYF. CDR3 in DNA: TGTGCCAGCAGTTCTACAGGGGTGGGTGAGCAGTACTTC.

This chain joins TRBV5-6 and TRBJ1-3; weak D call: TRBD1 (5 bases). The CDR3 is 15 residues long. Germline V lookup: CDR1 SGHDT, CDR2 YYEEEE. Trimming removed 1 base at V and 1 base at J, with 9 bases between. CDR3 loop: CASSLQGLSGNTIYF. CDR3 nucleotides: TGTGCCAGCAGCTTGCAGGGACTATCTGGAAACACCATATATTTT.

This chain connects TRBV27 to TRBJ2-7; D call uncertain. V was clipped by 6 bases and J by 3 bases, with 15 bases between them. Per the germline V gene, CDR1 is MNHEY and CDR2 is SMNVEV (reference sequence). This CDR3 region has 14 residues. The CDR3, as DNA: TGTGCCAGCAGCCCTCTCGAGGCGGACTACGAGCAGTACTTC. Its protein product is CASSPLEADYEQYF.

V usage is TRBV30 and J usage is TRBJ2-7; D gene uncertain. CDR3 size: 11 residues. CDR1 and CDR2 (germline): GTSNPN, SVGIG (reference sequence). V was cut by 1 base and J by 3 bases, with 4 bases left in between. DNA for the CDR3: TGTGCCTGGAGTGCCAGCTACGAGCAGTACTTC. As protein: CAWSASYEQYF.

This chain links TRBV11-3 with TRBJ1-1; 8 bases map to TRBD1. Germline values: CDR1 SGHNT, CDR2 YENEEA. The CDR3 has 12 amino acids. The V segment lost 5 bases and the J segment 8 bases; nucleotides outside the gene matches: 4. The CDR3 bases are TGTGCCAGCAGCCTACGGGACAGGGAAGCTTTCTTT. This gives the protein CASSLRDREAFF. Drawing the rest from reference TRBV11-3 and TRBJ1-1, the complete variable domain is EAGVVQSPRYKIIEKKQPVAFWCNPISGHNTLYWYLQNLGQGPELLIRYENEEAVDDSQLPKDRFSAERLKGVDSTLKIQPAELGDSAVYLCASSLRDREAFFGQGTRLTVV.

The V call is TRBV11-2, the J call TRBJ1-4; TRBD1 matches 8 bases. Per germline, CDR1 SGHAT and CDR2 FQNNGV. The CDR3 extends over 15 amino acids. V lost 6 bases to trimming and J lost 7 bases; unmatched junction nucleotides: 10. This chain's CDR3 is CASSRSQGAGEKLFF. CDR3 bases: TGTGCCAGCAGTCGATCCCAGGGGGCTGGTGAAAAACTGTTTTTT.

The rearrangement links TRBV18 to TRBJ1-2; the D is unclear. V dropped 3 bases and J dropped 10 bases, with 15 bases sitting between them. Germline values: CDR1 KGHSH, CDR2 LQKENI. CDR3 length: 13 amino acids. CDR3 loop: CASSPPITEIYTF. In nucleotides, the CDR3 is TGTGCCAGCTCACCTCCAATTACAGAAATCTACACCTTC.

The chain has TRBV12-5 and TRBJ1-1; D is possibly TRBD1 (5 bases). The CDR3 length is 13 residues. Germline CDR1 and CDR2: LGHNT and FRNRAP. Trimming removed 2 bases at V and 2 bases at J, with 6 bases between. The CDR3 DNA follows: TGTGCTAGTGGTTTGAGGGGAAACACTGAAGCTTTCTTT. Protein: CASGLRGNTEAFF. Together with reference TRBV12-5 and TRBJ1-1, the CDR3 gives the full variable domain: DARVTQTPRHKVTEMGQEVTMRCQPILGHNTVFWYRQTMMQGLELLAYFRNRAPLDDSGMPKDRFSAEMPDATLATLKIQPSEPRDSAVYFCASGLRGNTEAFFGQGTRLTVV.

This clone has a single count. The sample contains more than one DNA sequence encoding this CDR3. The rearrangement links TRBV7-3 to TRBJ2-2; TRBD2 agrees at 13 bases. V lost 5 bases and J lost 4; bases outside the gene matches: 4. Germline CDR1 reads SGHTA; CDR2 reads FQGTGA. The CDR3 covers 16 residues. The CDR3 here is CASSLGLAGATGELFF. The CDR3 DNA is TGTGCCAGCAGCCTAGGACTAGCGGGGGCCACCGGGGAGCTGTTTTTT. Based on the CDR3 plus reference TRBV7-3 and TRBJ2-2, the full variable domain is GAGVSQTPSNKVTEKGKYVELRCDPISGHTALYWYRQSLGQGPEFLIYFQGTGAADDSGLPNDRFFAVRPEGSVSTLKIQRTERGDSAVYLCASSLGLAGATGELFFGEGSRLTVL.

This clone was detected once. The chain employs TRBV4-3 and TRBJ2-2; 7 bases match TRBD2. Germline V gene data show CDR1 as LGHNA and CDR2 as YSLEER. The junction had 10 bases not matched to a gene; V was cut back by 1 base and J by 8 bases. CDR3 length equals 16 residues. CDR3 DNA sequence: TGCGCCAGCAGCCAAGCGCTTGGGCGGGGGAATGGGGAGCTGTTTTTT. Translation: CASSQALGRGNGELFF.

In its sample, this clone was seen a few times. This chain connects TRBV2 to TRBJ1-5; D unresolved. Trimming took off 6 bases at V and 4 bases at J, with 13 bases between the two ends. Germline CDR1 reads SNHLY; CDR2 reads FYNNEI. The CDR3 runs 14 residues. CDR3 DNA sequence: TGTGCCAGCAGCCTCACACGGGGAAATCAGCCCCAGCATTTT. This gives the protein CASSLTRGNQPQHF.

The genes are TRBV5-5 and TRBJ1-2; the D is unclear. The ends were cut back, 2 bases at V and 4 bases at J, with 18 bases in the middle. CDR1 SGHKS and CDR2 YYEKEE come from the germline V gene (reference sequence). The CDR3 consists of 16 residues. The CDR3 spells CASSFVGSSYGYGYTF. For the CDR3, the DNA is TGTGCCAGCAGCTTTGTAGGGAGTTCCTATGGCTATGGCTACACCTTC.

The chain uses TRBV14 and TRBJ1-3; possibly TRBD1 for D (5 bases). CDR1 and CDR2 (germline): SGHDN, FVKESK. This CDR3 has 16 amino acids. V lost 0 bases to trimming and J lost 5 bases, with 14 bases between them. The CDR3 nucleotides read TGTGCCAGCAGCCAAGAGCCCAGGGTCTTTAGAAACACCATATATTTT. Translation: CASSQEPRVFRNTIYF.